The T cell receptor (beta chain) under discussion was sequenced for a study of T cells in women clearing cervical HPV infection. Overall study context: Controls gave blood once infection was undetectable; cases at lesion identification.

The CDR3 is 17 amino acids. V dropped 3 bases and J dropped 4; count of bases not matched to a gene: 13. Points from the study as a whole: Repertoire richness, not evenness, was significantly elevated in CIN3+ cases versus controls.

Notes on this clone: The target antigen is unknown. The read falls 3 residues short of the CDR3 end, and the missing part is taken from the germline J gene.

Genomic DNA, averaging approximately 1,200 ng per sample, yielded TCR beta CDR3 via immunoSEQ. The protocol was immunoSEQ multiplex PCR, while the TCRdb copy is restricted to in-frame clones and leaves out a portion. This sample contains about 45,000 clones. The sequence was obtained from a woman aged 18 to 75 with a cervical HPV16 infection that either progressed to CIN3+ or cleared (not recorded which). The sequencing input was blood buffy coat. The rearrangement links TRBV23-1 to TRBJ2-3, with TRBD1 matching 7 bases. TRBV23-1 is an open reading frame, and its role is uncertain. CDR3 DNA, as far as it was read: TGCGCCAGCAGTCACCTCAAGGGGGCGCGGTCGTCAGATACG. Its translation is CASSHLKGARSSDT. The entire CDR3 protein reads CASSHLKGARSSDTQYF.